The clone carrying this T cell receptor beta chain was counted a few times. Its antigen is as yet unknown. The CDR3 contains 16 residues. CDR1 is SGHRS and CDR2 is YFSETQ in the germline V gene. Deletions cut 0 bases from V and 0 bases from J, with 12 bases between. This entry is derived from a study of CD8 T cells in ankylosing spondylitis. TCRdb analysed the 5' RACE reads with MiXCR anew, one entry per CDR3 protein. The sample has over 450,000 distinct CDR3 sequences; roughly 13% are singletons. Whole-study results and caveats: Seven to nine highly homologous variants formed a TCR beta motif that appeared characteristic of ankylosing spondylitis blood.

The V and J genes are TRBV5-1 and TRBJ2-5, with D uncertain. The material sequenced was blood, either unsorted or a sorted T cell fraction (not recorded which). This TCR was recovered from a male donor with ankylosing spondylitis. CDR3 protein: CASSLAPGLDQETQYF. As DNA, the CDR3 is TGCGCCAGCAGCTTGGCTCCTGGGTTGGACCAAGAGACCCAGTACTTC.